One sample yielded the 31 T cell receptor beta chains listed below, sequenced in a study of Tregs in tolerant kidney transplant recipients. Produced via immunoSEQ multiplex PCR; TCRdb's table is partial and in-frame only. Seen here are approximately 60,000 clones, over 75% observed once, and the top ten hold 3.5% to 4.5%. The nonmyeloablative bone marrow transplants came from related graft donors, with transient mixed chimerism. Sequences were derived from CD4+ T cells from blood (PBMCs), sampled 6 months after the transplant. These TCRs come from a human patient who received a combined kidney and bone marrow transplant. The T cells may partly be graft donor cells.

This rearrangement joins TRBV27 to TRBJ2-4, with 9 bases lining up with TRBD1. V was clipped by 5 bases and J by 4 bases; unmatched bases: 3. Germline V lookup: CDR1 MNHEY, CDR2 SMNVEV (reference sequence). This CDR3 region has 14 residues. CDR3 protein: CASSRGTGKNIQYF. For the CDR3, the DNA is TGTGCCAGCAGTCGTGGGACAGGGAAAAACATTCAGTACTTC.

The V call is TRBV5-1, the J call TRBJ1-6; 7 positions match TRBD1. The CDR3 extends over 14 amino acids. V lost 0 bases to trimming and J lost 10 bases; unmatched junction nucleotides: 4. Germline loops: CDR1 SGHRS, CDR2 YFSETQ. The CDR3 loop reads CASSLDRDSSPLHF. DNA for the CDR3: TGCGCCAGCAGCTTGGACAGGGACAGCTCACCCCTCCACTTT. Full variable domain (remainder filled in from reference TRBV5-1 and TRBJ1-6): KAGVTQTPRYLIKTRGQQVTLSCSPISGHRSVSWYQQTPGQGLQFLFEYFSETQRNKGNFPGRFSGRQFSNSRSEMNVSTLELGDSALYLCASSLDRDSSPLHFGNGTRLTVT.

CDR3 sequence: CASSLVGRALGNEQFF. Here the CDR3 DNA reads TGTGCCAGCAGTTTAGTCGGGAGGGCCCTCGGGAATGAGCAGTTCTTC. V gene TRBV27 combines with J gene TRBJ2-1, with 8 bases lining up with TRBD2. J lost 7 bases, V lost 2 bases, and 10 bases had no gene match. The CDR3 is 16 residues long. From germline, CDR1 is MNHEY and CDR2 SMNVEV (reference sequence).

The V call is TRBV7-9, the J call TRBJ2-2, with TRBD1 matching over 7 bases. The CDR3 contains 14 residues. In germline, CDR1 is SEHNR, CDR2 FQNEAQ (reference sequence). V lost 5 bases, J lost 6 bases, and 6 bases stayed unmatched. The CDR3 bases are TGTGCCAGCAGCAGTTGGACAGGCGCCGGGGAGCTGTTTTTT. Its translation: CASSSWTGAGELFF.

V and J are TRBV7-8 and TRBJ1-5; D is unresolved. Germline V gene sequence: CDR1 SGHVS, CDR2 FQNEAQ. Trimming shortened V by 3 bases and J by 6 bases, and 9 bases separated the two germline ends. The CDR3 loop spans 13 amino acids. DNA of the CDR3: TGTGCCAGCAGCTTTCTTAGAGTTCAGCCCCAGCATTTT. Protein: CASSFLRVQPQHF.

In regard to this clone: One end of the junction fails to match germline, which may point to a read error. Other nucleotide sequences in the sample specify the same CDR3. The chain employs TRBV27 and TRBJ1-6; D is possibly TRBD1 (5 bases). Germline values: CDR1 MNHEY, CDR2 SMNVEV (reference sequence). The CDR3 consists of 14 residues. CDR3 loop: CASSLAGPNSPLHF. The CDR3 DNA follows: TGTGCCAGCAGTTTAGCAGGGCCAAATTCCCCCCTCCACTTT.

The chain uses TRBV7-8 and TRBJ2-7; 10 nucleotides align to TRBD1. CDR3 length equals 15 residues. Germline CDR1 is SGHVS and CDR2 is FQNEAQ. J was trimmed by 6 bases and V by 4 bases; bases with no gene match: 9. DNA for the CDR3: TGTGCCAGCAGCTCCCTCGGGACAGGGGAACGCGAGCAGTACTTC. The encoded protein is CASSSLGTGEREQYF.

This clone occurred a few times. V is TRBV4-1 and J is TRBJ1-1, with 11 bases fitting TRBD1. This CDR3 spans 14 amino acids. Germline CDR1 reads MGHRA; CDR2 reads YSYEKL. J was trimmed by 2 bases and V by 4 bases; bases with no gene match: 0. This CDR3 is CASSRTGGNTEAFF. The CDR3 region has the DNA TGCGCCAGCAGCCGGACAGGGGGCAACACTGAAGCTTTCTTT.

The rearrangement links TRBV5-8 to TRBJ2-2; 8 bases are a match to TRBD2. The V gene's germline CDR1 is SGHTS and CDR2 YDEGEE. J was trimmed by 3 bases and V by 4 bases; bases with no gene match: 5. The CDR3 consists of 15 residues. As DNA, the CDR3 is TGTGCCAGCAGCCAGGGACTAGGGGACACCGGGGAGCTGTTTTTT. This gives the protein CASSQGLGDTGELFF.

V is TRBV21-1 and J is TRBJ2-7; TRBD1, the table's D call, lacks a check against the DNA. TRBV21-1 is listed as a pseudogene. The CDR3 is 14 residues long. CDR3 sequence: CASTKGPGTYEQYF. In DNA, the CDR3 is TGTGCCAGCACTAAGGGGCCAGGAACCTACGAGCAGTACTTC.

On this clone: Because the CDR3 is missing its conserved closing phenylalanine or tryptophan, this is likely a read error. This chain connects TRBV6-6 to TRBJ1-2, with no clear D. The ends were cut back, 8 bases at V and 6 bases at J, with 19 bases in the middle. The CDR3 runs to 14 residues. Germline CDR1 and CDR2: MNHNY and SVGAGI (reference sequence). CDR3 coding DNA: TGTGCCAGCGCCGCGGATTATGGCCTCGATGGCTACACCCTC. Encoded protein: CASAADYGLDGYTL.

The V gene is TRBV4-2, the J gene TRBJ2-5; D is uncertain. Germline V gene sequence: CDR1 LGHNA, CDR2 YNFKEQ. V lost 0 bases, J lost 2 bases, and 13 bases lay in between. The CDR3 is 16 amino acids. DNA of the CDR3: TGTGCCAGCAGCCAAGATTTGTCGGCGGAACAAGAGACCCAGTACTTC. It specifies CASSQDLSAEQETQYF.

This chain uses TRBV5-1 with TRBJ2-5; a weak D match, TRBD1 (6 bases). Trimming left V 0 bases short and J 4 bases short, with 7 bases between. Germline V gene data show CDR1 as SGHRS and CDR2 as YFSETQ. The CDR3 consists of 13 residues. CDR3 amino acids: CASSLARGETQYF. Written as DNA, the CDR3 is TGCGCCAGCAGCTTGGCCAGGGGAGAGACCCAGTACTTC.

The chain is built from TRBV10-3 and TRBJ2-3; possible D gene TRBD1, 7 bases. Trimming pared 10 bases from V and 6 bases from J, leaving 23 bases between. CDR1 and CDR2 from the germline V gene are ENHRY and SYGVKD. This CDR3 region has 15 residues. The chain's CDR3 is CASSTQGRTGDTQYF. CDR3 bases: TGTGCCAGTTCCACACAGGGGAGGACGGGGGATACGCAGTATTTT.

The chain links TRBV10-2 to TRBJ2-7; tentative D call: TRBD1 (6 bases). Germline CDR1 and CDR2: WSHSY and SAAADI. V was pared by 5 bases and J by 0 bases, with 11 bases between. The CDR3 runs to 14 residues. CDR3 bases: TGCGCCAGCAGTACAGGGTTTGTCTCCTACGAGCAGTACTTC. Translated, it gives CASSTGFVSYEQYF.

This clone was detected once. This sequence joins TRBV5-4 and TRBJ2-7, with 10 bases fitting TRBD2. From germline, CDR1 is SGHNT and CDR2 YYREEE (reference sequence). The CDR3 has 15 amino acids. V gave up 2 bases and J gave up 6 bases; unmatched junction bases: 8. The CDR3 DNA sequence: TGTGCCAGCAGCTTCCCTACTAGCGGGATTGGCGAGCAGTACTTC. Translated: CASSFPTSGIGEQYF.

V and J are TRBV6-5 and TRBJ2-7; 10 positions agree with TRBD1. The CDR3 spans 13 residues. Trimming at V came to 6 bases and at J to 7 bases, leaving 6 bases not matched to a gene. Germline assignment: CDR1 MNHEY and CDR2 SVGAGI. CDR3 DNA: TGTGCCAGCAGGAGACAGGGGGCGAGGGAGCAGTACTTC. Protein: CASRRQGAREQYF.

This chain joins TRBV18 and TRBJ2-7; TRBD2 aligns across 7 bases. With V trimmed by 2 bases and J by 3 bases, 7 bases remained unmatched. CDR3 length: 15 amino acids. Per the germline V gene, CDR1 is KGHSH and CDR2 is LQKENI. The CDR3 reads CASSPRLAVFYEQYF. CDR3 nucleotide sequence: TGTGCCAGCTCACCAAGGCTAGCGGTCTTCTACGAGCAGTACTTC.

The V call is TRBV4-3, the J call TRBJ2-1, with TRBD2 matching over 12 bases. J gave up 5 bases and V 5 bases, and 4 bases lay outside the gene matches. CDR1 is LGHNA and CDR2 is YSLEER in the germline V gene. CDR3 length: 15 amino acids. The CDR3 protein is CASSASGRADNEQFF. The CDR3 nucleotides are TGCGCCAGCAGCGCTAGCGGGAGGGCCGACAATGAGCAGTTCTTC.

V and J are TRBV30 and TRBJ2-5; 8 bases fit TRBD2. V lost 8 bases and J lost 5; bases outside the gene matches: 13. Germline V gives CDR1 GTSNPN, CDR2 SVGIG (reference sequence). The CDR3 runs to 14 residues. This CDR3 reads CARGGRTRGETQYF. CDR3 coding DNA: TGTGCCCGCGGGGGGAGAACTCGGGGGGAGACCCAGTACTTC.

The J gene is TRBJ2-7, the V gene TRBV7-2; 9 bases match TRBD1. This CDR3 spans 14 amino acids. CDR1 is SGHTA, CDR2 FQGNSA, per germline. Trimming at V came to 5 bases and at J to 3 bases, leaving 5 bases not matched to a gene. The CDR3 DNA sequence: TGTGCCAGCAGCACACAGGGGGCTCTCTACGAGCAGTACTTC. It specifies CASSTQGALYEQYF.

J is TRBJ2-7 and V is TRBV11-3; the D is unclear. Trimming shortened V by 2 bases and J by 2 bases, and 10 bases separated the two germline ends. The CDR3 runs 14 residues. Germline V lookup: CDR1 SGHNT, CDR2 YENEEA. The CDR3 is CASSLKSPTYEQYF. The CDR3, as DNA: TGTGCCAGCAGCTTAAAATCCCCCACCTACGAGCAGTACTTC.

This chain joins TRBV5-1 and TRBJ2-1; 9 bases are a match to TRBD1. Germline V CDR1 and CDR2: SGHRS, YFSETQ. The CDR3 sequence is 14 residues long. V shed 5 bases and J 6 bases; nucleotides not matched to a gene: 6. The CDR3 sequence is CASRQTGGSNEQFF. CDR3 sequence (DNA): TGCGCCAGCAGACAGACAGGGGGTAGCAATGAGCAGTTCTTC.

This rearrangement joins TRBV6-5 to TRBJ2-3, with D perhaps TRBD2 (6 bases). V shed 5 bases and J shed 4 bases, with 10 bases lying between them. This CDR3 contains 13 residues. CDR1 and CDR2 from the germline V gene are MNHEY and SVGAGI. The CDR3 is CASSRLASDTQYF. CDR3 bases: TGTGCCAGCAGTCGCCTAGCGTCAGATACGCAGTATTTT.

V and J are TRBV9 and TRBJ1-3; D unresolved. V was shortened by 0 bases and J by 0 bases, with 10 bases between the two germline ends. The CDR3 extends over 16 amino acids. The V gene's germline CDR1 is SGDLS and CDR2 YYNGEE. The CDR3 coding sequence is TGTGCCAGCAGCGTAGCTGCGCCCGACTCTGGAAACACCATATATTTT. It yields the protein CASSVAAPDSGNTIYF.

The chain has TRBV19 and TRBJ2-7; 10 bases line up with TRBD1. Germline trimming cut 5 bases from V and 4 bases from J; bases unmatched to any gene: 11. Germline V gene sequence: CDR1 LNHDA, CDR2 SQIVND (reference sequence). The CDR3 is 16 residues long. The DNA of the CDR3 is TGTGCCAGTAGTCCCCATCGGGGGACAGGGGAGTACGAGCAGTACTTC. As protein: CASSPHRGTGEYEQYF.

The count of this clone is one. The CDR3 DNA follows: TGTGCCAGCAGCTTTGCAGGGCGGGACGATCAGCCCCAGCATTTT. Translation gives CASSFAGRDDQPQHF. The V gene is TRBV5-6, the J gene TRBJ1-5; a weak D match, TRBD1 (5 bases). Germline CDR1 and CDR2: SGHDT and YYEEEE. The CDR3 is made up of 15 amino acids. Trimming pared 2 bases from V and 5 bases from J, leaving 14 bases between.

This chain uses TRBV6-5 with TRBJ1-1; TRBD1 matches at 7 bases. Germline V gives CDR1 MNHEY, CDR2 SVGAGI. The CDR3 is 13 amino acids. Trimming at V came to 6 bases and at J to 6 bases, leaving 7 bases not matched to a gene. The CDR3 protein is CASRPGQAAEAFF. The DNA for the CDR3 is TGTGCCAGCAGACCCGGACAGGCCGCTGAAGCTTTCTTT.

J is TRBJ2-7 and V is TRBV27; TRBD1 is a possible D gene (5 bases). Germline CDR1 and CDR2: MNHEY and SMNVEV (reference sequence). V gave up 10 bases and J gave up 2 bases, with 15 bases separating them. The CDR3 is made up of 13 amino acids. CDR3 amino acids: CAIYDRIPYEQYF. The CDR3 nucleotides are TGTGCCATCTATGACAGAATACCCTACGAGCAGTACTTC.

The CDR3 is CASATSGSAYTQYF. The CDR3 nucleotides are TGTGCCAGTGCTACTAGCGGGAGTGCATATACGCAGTATTTT. The chain uses TRBV6-4 and TRBJ2-3, with 11 bases identical to TRBD2. In germline, CDR1 is MRHNA, CDR2 SNTAGT. This CDR3 is built from 14 residues. Unmatched junction bases numbered 9, after V lost 9 bases and J lost 7 bases.

This chain connects TRBV5-1 to TRBJ1-1; TRBD1 aligns across 8 bases. CDR3 length: 13 amino acids. Germline CDR1 reads SGHRS; CDR2 reads YFSETQ. V was clipped by 6 bases and J by 0 bases; unmatched bases: 1. CDR3 DNA: TGCGCCAGCATGGGACAGGTGAACACTGAAGCTTTCTTT. Protein: CASMGQVNTEAFF.